The sequence of this TCR beta chain was determined in a study of technical replicates of blood from several donors. This table comes from immunoSEQ multiplex PCR, and its TCRdb copy is limited to in-frame clones, with some not included. The top ten clones hold nearly 9.5% of a sample with about 8,700 clones, 75% to 95% of them seen once. V trimming: 5 bases; J trimming: 3 bases; junction bases outside the gene matches: 10. The CDR3 totals 16 residues. Germline values: CDR1 SGHNT, CDR2 YYREEE (reference sequence). This receptor was obtained from a human donor in good health. J is TRBJ2-3 and V is TRBV5-4; 9 nucleotides agree with TRBD1. The sample was PBMCs. The CDR3 spells CASRSKTGGLTDTQYF. The CDR3 DNA is TGTGCCAGCAGATCAAAGACAGGGGGTTTGACAGATACGCAGTATTTT. Supplemented by reference TRBV5-4 and TRBJ2-3, the full variable domain reads ETGVTQSPTHLIKTRGQQVTLRCSSQSGHNTVSWYQQALGQGPQFIFQYYREEENGRGNFPPRFSGLQFPNYSSELNVNALELDDSALYLCASRSKTGGLTDTQYFGPGTRLTVL.